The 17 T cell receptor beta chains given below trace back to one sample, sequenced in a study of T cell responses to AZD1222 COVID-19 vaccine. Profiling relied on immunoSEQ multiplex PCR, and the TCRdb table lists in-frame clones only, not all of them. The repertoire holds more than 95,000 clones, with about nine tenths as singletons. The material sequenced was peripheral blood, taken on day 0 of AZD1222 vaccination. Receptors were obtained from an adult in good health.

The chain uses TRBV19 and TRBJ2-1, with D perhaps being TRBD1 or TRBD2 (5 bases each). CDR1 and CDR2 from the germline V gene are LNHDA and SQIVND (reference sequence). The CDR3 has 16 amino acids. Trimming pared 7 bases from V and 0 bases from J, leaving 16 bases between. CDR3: CASTSVWGSSYNEQFF. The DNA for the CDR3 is TGTGCCAGTACTTCAGTTTGGGGGAGCTCCTACAATGAGCAGTTCTTC. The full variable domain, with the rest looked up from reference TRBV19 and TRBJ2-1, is DGGITQSPKYLFRKEGQNVTLSCEQNLNHDAMYWYRQDPGQGLRLIYYSQIVNDFQKGDIAEGYSVSREKKESFPLTVTSAQKNPTAFYLCASTSVWGSSYNEQFFGPGTRLTVL.

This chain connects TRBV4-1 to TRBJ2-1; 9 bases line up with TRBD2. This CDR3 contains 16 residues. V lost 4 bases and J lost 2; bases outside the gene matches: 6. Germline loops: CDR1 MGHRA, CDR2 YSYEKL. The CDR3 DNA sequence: TGCGCCAGCAGCCTTGAGGGCGGGAGGGCCTACAATGAGCAGTTCTTC. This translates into CASSLEGGRAYNEQFF.

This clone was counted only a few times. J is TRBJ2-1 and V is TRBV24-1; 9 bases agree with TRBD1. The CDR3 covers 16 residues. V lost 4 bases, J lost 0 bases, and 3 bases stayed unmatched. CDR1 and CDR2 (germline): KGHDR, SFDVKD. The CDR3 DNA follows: TGTGCCACCAGTGAATCGGGACAGGGCTCCTACAATGAGCAGTTCTTC. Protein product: CATSESGQGSYNEQFF.

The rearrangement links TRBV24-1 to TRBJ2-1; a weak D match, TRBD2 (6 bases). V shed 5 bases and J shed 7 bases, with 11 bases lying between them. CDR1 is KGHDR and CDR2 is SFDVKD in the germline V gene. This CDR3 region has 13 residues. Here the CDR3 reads CATSVGGVNEQFF. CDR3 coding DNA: TGTGCCACCAGTGTGGGGGGAGTAAATGAGCAGTTCTTC.

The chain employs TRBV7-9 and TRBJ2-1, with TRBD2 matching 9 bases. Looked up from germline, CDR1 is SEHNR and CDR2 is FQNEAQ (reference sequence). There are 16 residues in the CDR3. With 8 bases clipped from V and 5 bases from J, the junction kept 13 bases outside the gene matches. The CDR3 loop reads CASGGRASGTNNEQFF. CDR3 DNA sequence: TGTGCCAGCGGGGGCCGTGCTAGCGGGACGAACAATGAGCAGTTCTTC.

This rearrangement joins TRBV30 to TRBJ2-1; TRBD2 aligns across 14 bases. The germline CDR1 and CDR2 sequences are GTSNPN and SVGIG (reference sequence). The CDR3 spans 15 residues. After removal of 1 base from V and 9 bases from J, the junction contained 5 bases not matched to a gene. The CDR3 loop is CAWSETSGRVSEQFF. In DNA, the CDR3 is TGTGCCTGGAGTGAGACTAGCGGGAGGGTCAGTGAGCAGTTCTTC. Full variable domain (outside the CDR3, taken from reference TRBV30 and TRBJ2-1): SQTIHQWPATLVQPVGSPLSLECTVEGTSNPNLYWYRQAAGRGLQLLFYSVGIGQISSEVPQNLSASRPQDRQFILSSKKLLLSDSGFYLCAWSETSGRVSEQFFGPGTRLTVL.

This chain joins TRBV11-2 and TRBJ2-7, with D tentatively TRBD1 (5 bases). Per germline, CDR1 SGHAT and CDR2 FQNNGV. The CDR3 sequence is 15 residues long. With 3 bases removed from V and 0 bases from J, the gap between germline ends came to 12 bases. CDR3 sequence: CASSFFSTDSYEQYF. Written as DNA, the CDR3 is TGTGCCAGCAGCTTCTTCTCGACAGACTCCTACGAGCAGTACTTC.

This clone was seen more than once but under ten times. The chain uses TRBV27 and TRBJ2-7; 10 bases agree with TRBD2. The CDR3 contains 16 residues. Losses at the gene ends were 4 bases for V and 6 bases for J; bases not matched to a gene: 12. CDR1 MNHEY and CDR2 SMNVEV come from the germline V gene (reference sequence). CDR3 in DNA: TGTGCCAGCAGTTCCTTATCCAGCGGGAGGGTATCCGAGCAGTACTTC. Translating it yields CASSSLSSGRVSEQYF.

The DNA of the CDR3 is TGTGCCAGCAGCTTAGTCCTCCCTACGGGGAACATTCAGTACTTC. The encoded protein is CASSLVLPTGNIQYF. This chain links TRBV7-9 with TRBJ2-4; tentative D call: TRBD2 (5 bases). Trimming pared 1 base from V and 7 bases from J, leaving 14 bases between. The CDR3 runs to 15 residues. Germline V gene sequence: CDR1 SEHNR, CDR2 FQNEAQ (reference sequence).

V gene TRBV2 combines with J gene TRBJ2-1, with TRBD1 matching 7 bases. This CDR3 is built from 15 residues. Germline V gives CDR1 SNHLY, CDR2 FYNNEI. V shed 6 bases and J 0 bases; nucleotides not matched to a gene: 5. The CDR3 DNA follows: TGTGCCAGCAGACTGGGACAGAGCTCCTACAATGAGCAGTTCTTC. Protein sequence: CASRLGQSSYNEQFF.

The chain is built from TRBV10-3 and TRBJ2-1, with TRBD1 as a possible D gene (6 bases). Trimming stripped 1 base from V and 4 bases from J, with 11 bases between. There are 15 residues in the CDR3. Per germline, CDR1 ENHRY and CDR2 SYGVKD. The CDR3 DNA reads TGTGCCATCAGTGAGTTCTCAGGGGATTACAATGAGCAGTTCTTC. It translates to CAISEFSGDYNEQFF.

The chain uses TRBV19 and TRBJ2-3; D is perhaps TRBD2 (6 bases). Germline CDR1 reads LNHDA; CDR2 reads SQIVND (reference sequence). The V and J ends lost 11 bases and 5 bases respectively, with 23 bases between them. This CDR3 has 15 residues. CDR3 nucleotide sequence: TGTGCCTCCGGCCCAACTGGGGGGAGTGGAGATACGCAGTATTTT. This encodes CASGPTGGSGDTQYF.

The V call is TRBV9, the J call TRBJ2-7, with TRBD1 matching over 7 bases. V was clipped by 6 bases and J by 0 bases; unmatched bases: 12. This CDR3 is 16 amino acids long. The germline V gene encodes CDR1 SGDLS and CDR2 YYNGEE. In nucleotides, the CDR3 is TGTGCCAGCAACCGAGGGGTGGACAGGAGCTCCTACGAGCAGTACTTC. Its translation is CASNRGVDRSSYEQYF.

In DNA, the CDR3 is TGTGCCAGCAGGGAATACGAGCAGTACTTC. Its protein product is CASREYEQYF. This chain connects TRBV2 to TRBJ2-7; D is undetermined. This CDR3 spans 10 amino acids. The germline CDR1 and CDR2 sequences are SNHLY and FYNNEI. Trimming removed 6 bases at V and 4 bases at J, with 4 bases between. The complete variable domain, with remaining parts taken from reference TRBV2 and TRBJ2-7, reads EPEVTQTPSHQVTQMGQEVILRCVPISNHLYFYWYRQILGQKVEFLVSFYNNEISEKSEIFDDQFSVERPDGSNFTLKIRSTKLEDSAMYFCASREYEQYFGPGTRLTVT.

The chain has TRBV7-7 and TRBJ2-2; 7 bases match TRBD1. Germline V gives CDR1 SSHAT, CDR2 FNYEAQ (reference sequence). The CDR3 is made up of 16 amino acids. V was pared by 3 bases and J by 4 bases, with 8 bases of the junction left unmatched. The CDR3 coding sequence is TGTGCCAGCAGCTTTTTACAGGGGCCGGGCACCGGGGAGCTGTTTTTT. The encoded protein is CASSFLQGPGTGELFF.

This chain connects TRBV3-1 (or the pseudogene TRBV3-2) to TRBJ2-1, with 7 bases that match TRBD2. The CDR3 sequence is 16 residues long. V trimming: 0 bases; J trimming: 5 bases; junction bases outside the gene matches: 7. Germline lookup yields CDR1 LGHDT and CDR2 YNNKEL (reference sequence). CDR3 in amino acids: CASSQDLPSGHNEQFF. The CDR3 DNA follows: TGTGCCAGCAGCCAAGATCTTCCTAGCGGCCACAATGAGCAGTTCTTC.

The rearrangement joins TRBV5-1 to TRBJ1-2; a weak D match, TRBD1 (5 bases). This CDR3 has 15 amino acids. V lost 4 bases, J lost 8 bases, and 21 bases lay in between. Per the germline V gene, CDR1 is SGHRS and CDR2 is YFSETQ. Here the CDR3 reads CASSPDTGSGLGYTF. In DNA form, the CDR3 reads TGCGCCAGCAGCCCAGATACAGGTTCGGGGCTGGGCTACACCTTC.